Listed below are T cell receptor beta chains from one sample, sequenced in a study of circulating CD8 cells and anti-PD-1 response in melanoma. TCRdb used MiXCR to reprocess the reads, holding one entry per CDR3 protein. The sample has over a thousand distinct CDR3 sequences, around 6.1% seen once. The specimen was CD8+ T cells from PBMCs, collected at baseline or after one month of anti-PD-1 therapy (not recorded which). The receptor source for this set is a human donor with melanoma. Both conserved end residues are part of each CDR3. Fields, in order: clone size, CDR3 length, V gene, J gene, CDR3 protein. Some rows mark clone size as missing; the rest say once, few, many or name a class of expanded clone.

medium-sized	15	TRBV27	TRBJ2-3	CASSRNYPHTDTQYF
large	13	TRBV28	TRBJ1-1	CASSQPGNTEAFF
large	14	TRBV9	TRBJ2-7	CASSVHPRDTEQYF
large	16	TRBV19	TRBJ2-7	CASSIDGTTRGNEQYF
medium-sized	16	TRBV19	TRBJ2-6	CASSPPGGTGANVLTF
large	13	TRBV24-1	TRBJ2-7	CATSEGMGHGQYF
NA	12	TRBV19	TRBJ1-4	CASTRGREKLFF
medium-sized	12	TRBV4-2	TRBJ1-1	CASSTTGFEAFF
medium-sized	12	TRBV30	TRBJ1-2	CAWTAGGYGYTF
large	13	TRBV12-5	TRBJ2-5	CASGLGYQETQYF
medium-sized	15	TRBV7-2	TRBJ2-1	CASSLSGGPYNEQFF
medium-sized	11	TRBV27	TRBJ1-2	CASSSPTGTTF
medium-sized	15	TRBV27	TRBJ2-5	CASSFLLGFQETQYF
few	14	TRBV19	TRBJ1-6	CAAGPGPTNSPLHF
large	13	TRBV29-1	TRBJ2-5	CSVESPTEETQYF
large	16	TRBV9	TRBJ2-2	CASSVDTRPNTGELFF
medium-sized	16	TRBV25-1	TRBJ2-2	CASSDAGGPNTGELFF
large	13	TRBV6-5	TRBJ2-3	CASSYQATDTQYF
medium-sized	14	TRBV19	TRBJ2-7	CASSIAENSYEQYF
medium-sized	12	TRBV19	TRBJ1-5	CASSILQGEEHF
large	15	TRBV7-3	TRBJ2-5	CASSLWGGLAETQYF
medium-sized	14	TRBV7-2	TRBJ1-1	CASSPDYGDTEAFF
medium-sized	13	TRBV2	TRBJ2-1	CAGGLADYNEQFF
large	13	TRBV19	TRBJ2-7	CATKQQGTYEQYF
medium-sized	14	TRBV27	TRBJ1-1	CASSTHYGAFEAFF
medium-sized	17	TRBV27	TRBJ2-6	CASSSGTGASGANVLTF
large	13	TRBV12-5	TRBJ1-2	CASTGDPRRGYTF